What follows is one TCR beta chain and its context. The data belong to a study of blood T cell repertoires in COVID-19. Study summary: Material from acute and convalescent COVID-19 was sourced from the United States, Italy and Spain.

The germline V gene has CDR1 SGHVS and CDR2 FNYEAQ. The CDR3 length is 11 residues. The V end lost 3 bases, the J end lost 15 bases, and 12 bases lay between the germline ends. Method: immunoSEQ multiplex PCR; TCRdb's copy keeps in-frame clones and lacks some. The data contain around 440,000 clones, around 88% of them singletons. The rearrangement links TRBV7-6 to TRBJ2-1; D is unclear. This clonotype was sampled from a woman aged 45-60 years with COVID-19, enrolled during active disease. Material: peripheral blood. DNA of the CDR3: TGTGCCAGCAGCTTTAGCTCTAATCCGTTCTTC. It specifies CASSFSSNPFF. Using reference TRBV7-6 and TRBJ2-1 for the parts outside the CDR3, the full variable domain is GAGVSQSPRYKVTKRGQDVALRCDPISGHVSLYWYRQALGQGPEFLTYFNYEAQQDKSGLPNDRFSAERPEGSISTLTIQRTEQRDSAMYRCASSFSSNPFFGPGTRLTVL.